The 27 T cell receptor beta chains listed next were all sequenced from one sample in a study of response to subunit inactivated influenza vaccine. Each CDR3 protein gets one entry after TCRdb re-called the RT-PCR reads with MiXCR. The sample lists 450,000 to 500,000 distinct CDR3 sequences; roughly 9.7% were seen once. Here the sequenced sample was PBMCs from blood, taken about 40 days after vaccination. The source is a man aged 45 to 65 who received an inactivated influenza vaccine.

The sample holds many counts of this clonotype. J is TRBJ2-7 and V is TRBV20-1; unclear D gene. V was clipped by 3 bases and J by 4 bases, with 10 bases between them. From germline, CDR1 is DFQATT and CDR2 SNEGSKA (reference sequence). The CDR3 length is 12 residues. For the CDR3, the DNA is TGCAGTGCTAGGGAAGGCCCGTACGAGCAGTACTTC. It codes for CSAREGPYEQYF.

The chain employs TRBV3-1 and TRBJ2-7, with TRBD1 identical over 8 bases. CDR1 is LGHDT and CDR2 is YNNKEL in the germline V gene (reference sequence). V lost 3 bases and J lost 7; bases outside the gene matches: 5. The CDR3 has 13 residues. The CDR3 spells CASSQQGAWEQYF. DNA for the CDR3: TGTGCCAGCAGCCAGCAGGGGGCTTGGGAGCAGTACTTC.

This clonotype was recorded only once. V and J are TRBV12-3 or TRBV12-4 and TRBJ1-4; the match to TRBD1 covers 7 bases. The CDR3 length is 16 residues. Unmatched junction bases numbered 11, after V lost 3 bases and J lost 7 bases. The DNA of the CDR3 is TGTGCCAGCAGTTTTATCTTGGGGACAGAAGGTGAAAAACTGTTTTTT. Protein: CASSFILGTEGEKLFF.

This clonotype was seen more than once but under ten times. CDR3 DNA: TGTGCCAGCAGTTACGCCCAAACCGGGACAGGGGACAATGAGCAGTTCTTC. It specifies CASSYAQTGTGDNEQFF. This chain links TRBV6-2 or TRBV6-3 with TRBJ2-1; 10 bases agree with TRBD1. J lost 5 bases, V lost 2 bases, and 9 bases had no gene match. The CDR3 length is 17 residues. Germline loops: CDR1 MNHEY, CDR2 SVGEGT.

V is TRBV14 and J is TRBJ2-3, with a tentative D call TRBD1 (6 bases). The CDR3 sequence is 14 residues long. Per germline, CDR1 SGHDN and CDR2 FVKESK. Deletions cut 8 bases from V and 0 bases from J, with 12 bases between. CDR3 residues: CASARGGSTDTQYF. The CDR3 DNA sequence: TGTGCCAGCGCCCGAGGGGGTAGCACAGATACGCAGTATTTT.

This clonotype has more than one count but fewer than ten. The chain couples TRBV9 to TRBJ2-3; D is unresolved. V was pared by 3 bases and J by 5 bases, with 16 bases between. The CDR3 runs 15 residues. Germline V gives CDR1 SGDLS, CDR2 YYNGEE. CDR3 sequence (DNA): TGTGCCAGCAGCGCAGTCGCTATGATAGGAGATACGCAGTATTTT. Its protein product is CASSAVAMIGDTQYF.

This rearrangement joins TRBV5-7 to TRBJ2-7; 9 positions match TRBD1. TRBV5-7 is reported as an ORF; its role is uncertain. CDR3 length: 17 residues. The J segment lost 5 bases and the V segment lost 2 bases, leaving 14 bases of the junction unmatched. The CDR3 region is CASSFTTSYRGRNEQYF. Here the CDR3 DNA reads TGTGCCAGCAGCTTTACCACATCCTACAGGGGGCGCAACGAGCAGTACTTC.

This clonotype was seen a handful of times. The V gene is TRBV15, the J gene TRBJ1-6, with TRBD1 as a possible D gene (5 bases). Germline V gives CDR1 LNHNV, CDR2 YYDKDF (reference sequence). The ends were cut back, 2 bases at V and 7 bases at J, with 9 bases in the middle. The CDR3 sequence is 14 residues long. CDR3 sequence reads: CATSRRQMNSPLHF. The CDR3 coding sequence is TGTGCCACCAGCAGACGACAGATGAATTCACCCCTCCACTTT.

This clonotype was seen at least ten times. The chain uses TRBV29-1 and TRBJ2-5; the D is unclear. The germline CDR1 and CDR2 sequences are SQVTM and ANQGSEA. Trimming removed 4 bases at V and 4 bases at J, with 7 bases between. CDR3 size: 11 residues. CDR3 nucleotide sequence: TGCAGCGTTGGGGCCGCAGAGACCCAGTACTTC. Encoded protein: CSVGAAETQYF.

This clonotype has ten or more counts. The chain employs TRBV29-1 and TRBJ1-4; D not certain. The CDR3 contains 13 residues. Trimming took 6 bases from V and 8 from J, leaving 16 bases between them. Germline loops: CDR1 SQVTM, CDR2 ANQGSEA. CDR3 DNA sequence: TGCAGCGTCGCCCCGGGCCCTCGGGAAAAACTGTTTTTT. Translating gives CSVAPGPREKLFF.

This clonotype was counted ten times or more. This chain links TRBV7-2 with TRBJ1-4; a weak D match, TRBD1 (5 bases). Germline V gene sequence: CDR1 SGHTA, CDR2 FQGNSA. CDR3 size: 14 residues. V shed 5 bases and J shed 7 bases, with 14 bases lying between them. CDR3 sequence reads: CASSLDGGTEKLFF. The CDR3 DNA follows: TGTGCCAGCAGCCTGGACGGGGGGACTGAAAAACTGTTTTTT.

This clonotype showed up just a few times. The chain employs TRBV12-3 or TRBV12-4 and TRBJ2-3; D is undetermined. The CDR3 loop spans 13 amino acids. Trimming stripped 3 bases from V and 1 base from J, with 5 bases between. DNA of the CDR3: TGTGCCAGCAGTTTTATGGGCACAGATACGCAGTATTTT. This gives the protein CASSFMGTDTQYF.

The chain has TRBV12-3 or TRBV12-4 and TRBJ2-5; 7 bases align to TRBD1. The CDR3 spans 14 residues. Trimming cost V 5 bases and J 4 bases; bases outside gene matches: 7. The CDR3 nucleotides are TGTGCCAGCAGTCTTACGACAGGGCGAGAGACCCAGTACTTC. The encoded protein is CASSLTTGRETQYF.

The CDR3 loop is CASKGEADTQYF. The CDR3 region has the DNA TGTGCCAGCAAAGGGGAGGCAGATACGCAGTATTTT. The chain joins TRBV2 to TRBJ2-3; the D gene is possibly TRBD2 (6 bases). Trimming took off 7 bases at V and 4 bases at J, with 9 bases between the two ends. The germline V gene has CDR1 SNHLY and CDR2 FYNNEI. This CDR3 has 12 amino acids. Full variable domain (outside the CDR3, taken from reference TRBV2 and TRBJ2-3): EPEVTQTPSHQVTQMGQEVILRCVPISNHLYFYWYRQILGQKVEFLVSFYNNEISEKSEIFDDQFSVERPDGSNFTLKIRSTKLEDSAMYFCASKGEADTQYFGPGTRLTVL.

This clonotype was seen a handful of times. The gene calls are TRBV9 and TRBJ2-2; maybe TRBD2 (6 bases). CDR3 size: 14 residues. CDR1 and CDR2 (germline): SGDLS, YYNGEE. V lost 6 bases and J lost 2, with 11 bases in between. The CDR3 here is CASTDGLNTGELFF. CDR3 in DNA: TGTGCCAGCACCGACGGACTAAACACCGGGGAGCTGTTTTTT.

The chain uses TRBV6-6 and TRBJ1-5; TRBD1 matches 9 bases. CDR1 and CDR2 (germline): MNHNY, SVGAGI (reference sequence). The ends lost 10 bases at V and 4 bases at J; junction bases unmatched: 5. The CDR3 loop spans 13 amino acids. CDR3 protein: CAIRDRVNQPQHF. The CDR3 DNA follows: TGTGCCATCCGGGACAGGGTAAATCAGCCCCAGCATTTT.

This clonotype was detected a few times. J is TRBJ1-3 and V is TRBV12-3 or TRBV12-4, with 7 bases aligning to TRBD1. The trim removed 2 bases at V and 0 bases at J, leaving 4 bases unmatched. The CDR3 length is 16 residues. In DNA form, the CDR3 reads TGTGCCAGCAGTTTATCGGGACAGATCTCTGGAAACACCATATATTTT. Its translation: CASSLSGQISGNTIYF.

The chain recombines TRBV7-2 with TRBJ1-1; D unclear. The CDR3 is 14 residues long. V shed 5 bases and J shed 2 bases, with 12 bases lying between them. Germline-derived CDR1 and CDR2 are SGHTA and FQGNSA. In nucleotides, the CDR3 is TGTGCCAGCAGCCTAGGGAGGGCAAACACTGAAGCTTTCTTT. It encodes CASSLGRANTEAFF. The complete variable domain, with remaining parts taken from reference TRBV7-2 and TRBJ1-1, reads GAGVSQSPSNKVTEKGKDVELRCDPISGHTALYWYRQSLGQGLEFLIYFQGNSAPDKSGLPSDRFSAERTGGSVSTLTIQRTQQEDSAVYLCASSLGRANTEAFFGQGTRLTVV.

This clonotype was recorded many times. The chain carries TRBV9 and TRBJ2-3, with D hard to call. Germline-derived CDR1 and CDR2 are SGDLS and YYNGEE. V lost 1 base and J 0 bases, leaving 9 bases between the germline ends. This CDR3 region has 15 residues. The CDR3 reads CASSVFAASTDTQYF. The CDR3 DNA sequence: TGTGCCAGCAGCGTATTCGCGGCTAGCACAGATACGCAGTATTTT.

This clonotype showed up many times. The rearrangement links TRBV20-1 to TRBJ1-3, with TRBD1 matching 11 bases. There are 18 residues in the CDR3. The V and J ends lost 1 base and 4 bases, in that order; junction bases with no gene match: 12. The germline V gene has CDR1 DFQATT and CDR2 SNEGSKA (reference sequence). The CDR3 nucleotides are TGCAGTGCTAGAGGAGGGGCCGGGACAGGGGGATCCGGAAACACCATATATTTT. It codes for CSARGGAGTGGSGNTIYF.

The rearrangement uses TRBV7-2 and TRBJ2-5, with D tentatively TRBD1 or TRBD2 (6 bases each). The CDR3 contains 16 residues. V gave up 2 bases and J gave up 6 bases, with 19 bases separating them. CDR1 SGHTA and CDR2 FQGNSA come from the germline V gene. DNA for the CDR3: TGTGCCAGCAGCTTATTACAGGGCCGCGGGGCACAGACCCAGTACTTC. Protein: CASSLLQGRGAQTQYF.

This clonotype has only a few counts. V gene TRBV25-1 combines with J gene TRBJ2-1, with 9 bases aligning to TRBD1. Trimming took 5 bases from V and 9 from J; bases not matched to a gene: 8. CDR1 MGHDK and CDR2 SYGVNS come from the germline V gene. The CDR3 extends over 14 amino acids. This CDR3 is CASSTQGTGSEQFF. CDR3 nucleotide sequence: TGTGCCAGCAGTACCCAGGGGACAGGGAGTGAGCAGTTCTTC.

This clonotype was recorded many times. The rearrangement joins TRBV29-1 to TRBJ2-1; D is perhaps TRBD1 (6 bases). The CDR3 extends over 14 amino acids. CDR1 and CDR2 (germline): SQVTM, ANQGSEA. Trimming removed 3 bases from V and 3 bases from J, with 12 bases in between. The CDR3, as DNA: TGCAGCGTTGATGGGCAGGGGATCTACAATGAGCAGTTCTTC. This translates into CSVDGQGIYNEQFF.

This clonotype was seen at least ten times. Germline and junction disagree at one end, which may indicate a read error. V usage is TRBV7-7 and J usage is TRBJ2-5, with D possibly called TRBD1 or TRBD2 (6 bases each). Looked up from germline, CDR1 is SSHAT and CDR2 is FNYEAQ (reference sequence). This CDR3 comprises 13 residues. CDR3 DNA sequence: TGTGCTAGCAGCTCGGGGGCCGGAGAGACCCAGTACTTC. It specifies CASSSGAGETQYF.

J is TRBJ2-3 and V is TRBV6-5, with TRBD2 identical over 7 bases. With 2 bases clipped from V and 0 bases from J, the junction kept 8 bases outside the gene matches. In germline, CDR1 is MNHEY, CDR2 SVGAGI. The CDR3 has 17 residues. CDR3 sequence (DNA): TGTGCCAGCAGTTACATGAGGACTAGTACTAGCACAGATACGCAGTATTTT. As protein: CASSYMRTSTSTDTQYF.

This clonotype has just a few counts. The V gene is TRBV12-3 or TRBV12-4, the J gene TRBJ1-1, with a possible D match to TRBD1 (6 bases). V was cut by 7 bases and J by 0 bases, with 12 bases left in between. The CDR3 consists of 14 residues. The CDR3 DNA reads as TGTGCCAGCAATAAACAGGGCGTGAACACTGAAGCTTTCTTT. Amino acids: CASNKQGVNTEAFF.

As for this clonotype: Mismatch with germline at one junction end may stem from a read error. This sequence joins TRBV20-1 and TRBJ2-5, with TRBD2 identical over 12 bases. The CDR3 sequence is 16 residues long. Germline-derived CDR1 and CDR2 are DFQATT and SNEGSKA (reference sequence). This chain's CDR3 is CCARRGLAGFGETQYF. CDR3 in DNA: TGCTGTGCTAGACGAGGACTAGCGGGATTTGGAGAGACCCAGTACTTC.